This T cell receptor (beta chain) originates from a study of blood T cells in healthy people across ages. Points from the study as a whole: The recorded TCR beta diversity per million T cells decreased in a roughly linear manner with age. Relative to aged donors, long-lived donors carried more naive CD4+ cells and displayed higher diversity.

A J-beta primer mix and a sample-barcoded 5' primer were used in a second PCR of about 6 to 12 cycles. TCRdb redid the calling of the 5' RACE reads with MiXCR, one entry per CDR3 protein. Of 1.5 million to 2 million distinct CDR3 sequences in the sample, about 50% are singletons; the top ten hold over 2%. To note about this clonotype: The antigen is undetermined.

Germline CDR1 is MNHNY and CDR2 is SVGAGI (reference sequence). Trimming pared 6 bases from V and 13 bases from J, leaving 24 bases between. The CDR3 runs 14 residues. Per individual sample, total RNA of at least 6 micrograms was extracted. V gene TRBV6-6 combines with J gene TRBJ2-5; the D gene is possibly TRBD1 (5 bases). The receptor comes from a woman between 40 and 50 years old in good health. The sequencing sample was made of blood. For the CDR3, the DNA is TGTGCCAGCAGCCCTGGGGTAGCTGCAAGGGGTCCGTACTTC. This gives the protein CASSPGVAARGPYF.